This T cell receptor beta chain is drawn from a study of response to subunit inactivated influenza vaccine. Study observations and caveats: The authors suggested that every seasonal influenza vaccination recruits few new T cells.

This clonotype occurred once. Its antigen is undetermined. A single record per CDR3 protein comes from TCRdb applying MiXCR to the RT-PCR reads. The sample carries approximately 730,000 distinct CDR3 sequences, around 13% recorded once. The CDR3 sequence is 17 residues long. V was pared by 7 bases and J by 2 bases, with 22 bases between. CDR1 and CDR2 from the germline V gene are WNHNN and SYGVQD (reference sequence). The chain employs TRBV10-1 and TRBJ2-3; maybe TRBD2 (6 bases). The sequence derives from a middle-aged man who received an inactivated influenza vaccine. The input for sequencing was PBMCs from blood, taken 14 to 15 days before vaccination. The CDR3 spells CASNASVGRKPTDTQYF. CDR3 nucleotide sequence: TGCGCCAGCAACGCCAGCGTAGGGAGGAAACCCACAGATACGCAGTATTTT.